This T cell receptor (beta chain) was profiled in a study of T cells in Graves' hyperthyroidism and ophthalmopathy. Study background: Pretreatment peripheral blood was obtained at initial diagnosis.

Study-wide findings and caveats: Blood shared most expanded thyroid clonotypes above 0.001. It was a median around seven months before onset that the model predicted ophthalmopathy.

This clonotype was counted ten times or more. The antigen is not known. TCR beta CDR3 region amplification was performed from RNA transcripts. HTBI primers drove first-round RT-PCR of the TCR CDR3. TCRdb reprocessed the multiplex PCR reads via MiXCR and lists one record per CDR3 protein. Of about 400,000 distinct CDR3 sequences listed, more than 15% are singletons. This CDR3 is built from 16 residues. V lost 1 base, J lost 2 bases, and 15 bases lay in between. Germline CDR1 is SGHDT and CDR2 is YYEEEE. The specimen was blood. The sequence was obtained from a woman in her late teens or twenties with Graves' hyperthyroidism. The rearrangement joins TRBV5-6 to TRBJ1-1; D perhaps matches TRBD1 (5 bases). This CDR3 is CASSLNRKGLNTEAFF. DNA for the CDR3: TGTGCCAGCAGCTTGAACAGGAAGGGGCTAAACACTGAAGCTTTCTTT.